A single sample is the source of the 30 T cell receptor beta chains below, sequenced in a study of blood T cell repertoires in COVID-19. Clones were read by immunoSEQ multiplex PCR, and TCRdb kept only the in-frame ones, dropping some. The sample has approximately 81,000 clones, about nine tenths seen once. The sequencing sample was made of peripheral blood. The receptors originated from a woman aged 45-65 years in a cohort sampled during active COVID-19.

This sequence joins TRBV27 and TRBJ1-5; D not resolved. CDR1 MNHEY and CDR2 SMNVEV come from the germline V gene (reference sequence). Deletions cut 5 bases from V and 2 bases from J, with 13 bases between. The CDR3 totals 15 residues. In nucleotides, the CDR3 is TGTGCCAGCAGTCCGGATCGGGTGGGCAATCAGCCCCAGCATTTT. It specifies CASSPDRVGNQPQHF.

This chain joins TRBV6-5 and TRBJ2-7; TRBD2 agrees at 9 bases. The CDR3 length is 15 residues. Trimming cost V 6 bases and J 0 bases; bases outside gene matches: 6. The V gene's germline CDR1 is MNHEY and CDR2 SVGAGI. CDR3 amino acids: CASRVLAGFSYEQYF. The CDR3 DNA sequence: TGTGCCAGCAGGGTACTAGCGGGTTTCTCCTACGAGCAGTACTTC.

The rearrangement uses TRBV12-3 or TRBV12-4 and TRBJ1-1; unclear D gene. CDR3 size: 12 residues. The V end lost 2 bases, the J end lost 6 bases, and 7 bases lay between the germline ends. This CDR3 reads CASSLRSAEAFF. In DNA form, the CDR3 reads TGTGCCAGCAGTTTAAGGAGCGCTGAAGCTTTCTTT.

The chain is built from TRBV28 and TRBJ2-3, with D perhaps TRBD2 (6 bases). CDR1 is MDHEN and CDR2 is SYDVKM in the germline V gene. Trimming left V 5 bases short and J 1 base short, with 19 bases between. The CDR3 totals 17 residues. The CDR3 bases are TGTGCCAGCAGTCTATACCAATTGCGGGATGGCACAGATACGCAGTATTTT. Its translation is CASSLYQLRDGTDTQYF.

DNA for the CDR3: TGTGCCAGCAGCCAAGATCGCGCATTATCTAAGGGCTACACCTTC. Translated: CASSQDRALSKGYTF. The gene calls are TRBV3-1 (or the pseudogene TRBV3-2) and TRBJ1-2; D not certain. The CDR3 sequence is 15 residues long. Trimming stripped 0 bases from V and 8 bases from J, with 16 bases between. The germline V gene has CDR1 LGHDT and CDR2 YNNKEL (reference sequence).

The chain carries TRBV3-1 (or the pseudogene TRBV3-2) and TRBJ2-1, with 12 bases aligning to TRBD2. V trimming: 4 bases; J trimming: 0 bases; junction bases outside the gene matches: 22. The CDR3 spans 23 residues. Per the germline V gene, CDR1 is LGHDT and CDR2 is YNNKEL (reference sequence). The CDR3 is CASSLTNLDPGLAGMSSYNEQFF. The CDR3 nucleotides read TGTGCCAGCAGCCTAACGAATCTGGACCCGGGACTAGCGGGTATGAGCTCCTACAATGAGCAGTTCTTC.

The chain recombines TRBV20-1 with TRBJ2-7; TRBD1 matches at 7 bases. J gave up 4 bases and V 3 bases, and 6 bases lay outside the gene matches. This CDR3 is 13 amino acids long. CDR1 is DFQATT, CDR2 SNEGSKA, per germline (reference sequence). CDR3 sequence reads: CSASPGGNYEQYF. The CDR3 DNA follows: TGCAGTGCTAGTCCAGGGGGTAATTACGAGCAGTACTTC.

V is TRBV29-1 and J is TRBJ2-5; D gene ambiguous. Germline V gives CDR1 SQVTM, CDR2 ANQGSEA. The CDR3 loop spans 11 amino acids. Between the trimmed V and J ends, which lost 4 bases and 5 bases, there was a span of 8 bases. Written as DNA, the CDR3 is TGCAGCGTTGTAATCGGGGAGACCCAGTACTTC. It specifies CSVVIGETQYF.

The rearrangement uses TRBV5-1 and TRBJ2-5, with 14 bases matching TRBD2. CDR3 size: 16 residues. With 4 bases clipped from V and 4 bases from J, the junction kept 6 bases outside the gene matches. Per germline, CDR1 SGHRS and CDR2 YFSETQ. CDR3 nucleotide sequence: TGCGCCAGCAGCGATGGACTAGCGGGGGGTTCAGAGACCCAGTACTTC. This sequence encodes CASSDGLAGGSETQYF.

This clone occurred once. The chain recombines TRBV6-5 with TRBJ2-1, with 8 bases aligning to TRBD2. The trim removed 6 bases at V and 10 bases at J, leaving 8 bases unmatched. CDR1 MNHEY and CDR2 SVGAGI come from the germline V gene. There are 13 residues in the CDR3. The DNA of the CDR3 is TGTGCCAGCAGACTAGCGGTCTTGGGGGAGCAGTTCTTC. Its translation is CASRLAVLGEQFF.

The chain employs TRBV7-9 and TRBJ1-5, with a weak D call TRBD1 (6 bases). CDR3 length: 16 residues. The germline V gene encodes CDR1 SEHNR and CDR2 FQNEAQ (reference sequence). V was shortened by 1 base and J by 7 bases, with 17 bases between the two germline ends. The CDR3 nucleotides read TGTGCCAGCAGCTTAGGATACTCAGGGGACCACCAGCCCCAGCATTTT. Protein product: CASSLGYSGDHQPQHF.

In this sample, this clone turned up once. This chain uses TRBV14 with TRBJ1-2; TRBD1 might be the D (6 bases). The CDR3 sequence is 13 residues long. The germline CDR1 and CDR2 sequences are SGHDN and FVKESK. V was clipped by 9 bases and J by 2 bases, with 13 bases between them. The CDR3 nucleotides read TGTGCCAGTAGACGGGGGGGCAACTATGGCTACACCTTC. Translated, it gives CASRRGGNYGYTF.

The chain couples TRBV5-1 to TRBJ2-1; 14 bases are shared with TRBD2. V lost 4 bases and J lost 0; bases outside the gene matches: 12. The CDR3 sequence is 20 residues long. The germline gives CDR1 SGHRS, CDR2 YFSETQ. The CDR3 is CASSRKAGTSGRFSYNEQFF. The CDR3, as DNA: TGCGCCAGCAGCCGTAAAGCCGGGACTAGCGGGAGATTCTCCTACAATGAGCAGTTCTTC.

This chain connects TRBV6-1 to TRBJ2-2; TRBD2 aligns across 8 bases. This CDR3 contains 16 residues. Unmatched junction bases numbered 9, after V lost 4 bases and J lost 5 bases. Per the germline V gene, CDR1 is MNHNS and CDR2 is SASEGT. CDR3 sequence (DNA): TGTGCCAGCAGTGCAAGAGCGGGAGAAGGGACCGGGGAGCTGTTTTTT. Its translation is CASSARAGEGTGELFF.

This clone has only one observation. The genes are TRBV5-6 and TRBJ2-7; tentative D call: TRBD1 (6 bases). Trimming removed 1 base from V and 11 bases from J, with 10 bases in between. Germline-derived CDR1 and CDR2 are SGHDT and YYEEEE. The CDR3 contains 11 residues. The CDR3 DNA is TGTGCCAGCAGCTTGTATAACAGGGAGTACTTC. Translation gives CASSLYNREYF. The whole variable domain, filled in from reference TRBV5-6 and TRBJ2-7, reads DAGVTQSPTHLIKTRGQQVTLRCSPKSGHDTVSWYQQALGQGPQFIFQYYEEEERQRGNFPDRFSGHQFPNYSSELNVNALLLGDSALYLCASSLYNREYFGPGTRLTVT.

This chain joins TRBV2 and TRBJ2-7; 7 bases are a match to TRBD1. The V gene end was trimmed by 1 base and the J gene end by 4 bases; junction bases not matched to a gene: 4. Germline-derived CDR1 and CDR2 are SNHLY and FYNNEI. The CDR3 sequence is 14 residues long. The CDR3 coding sequence is TGTGCCAGCAGTGAAGATGGGACAGCTTACGAGCAGTACTTC. Amino acid sequence: CASSEDGTAYEQYF.

This chain links TRBV9 with TRBJ2-1, with TRBD1 matching 9 bases. V trimming: 1 base; J trimming: 9 bases; junction bases outside the gene matches: 8. Looked up from germline, CDR1 is SGDLS and CDR2 is YYNGEE. The CDR3 spans 15 residues. CDR3 sequence: CASSVRDRELIEQFF. CDR3 bases: TGTGCCAGCAGCGTAAGGGACAGGGAATTAATTGAGCAGTTCTTC.

Written as DNA, the CDR3 is TGTGCCAGCAGTTTATACCTCCACCGAGGGGAAGCTTTCTTT. This translates into CASSLYLHRGEAFF. The V and J genes are TRBV28 and TRBJ1-1; D is ambiguous. The CDR3 is 14 residues long. Trimming cost V 1 base and J 8 bases, with 14 bases left between them. Looked up from germline, CDR1 is MDHEN and CDR2 is SYDVKM. Full variable domain (remainder filled in from reference TRBV28 and TRBJ1-1): DVKVTQSSRYLVKRTGEKVFLECVQDMDHENMFWYRQDPGLGLRLIYFSYDVKMKEKGDIPEGYSVSREKKERFSLILESASTNQTSMYLCASSLYLHRGEAFFGQGTRLTVV.

This clone was detected once. This chain links TRBV27 with TRBJ2-3; 8 positions match TRBD2. J lost 4 bases, V lost 8 bases, and 14 bases had no gene match. The CDR3 is 16 residues long. Per the germline V gene, CDR1 is MNHEY and CDR2 is SMNVEV (reference sequence). CDR3 amino acids: CASAKLGRGGSDTQYF. CDR3 sequence (DNA): TGTGCCAGCGCGAAACTCGGGAGGGGGGGCTCAGATACGCAGTATTTT.

V and J are TRBV21-1 and TRBJ2-3; the DNA was not compared with TRBD1, the D call given in the table. TRBV21-1 is marked as a pseudogene. The CDR3 extends over 17 amino acids. The CDR3 DNA follows: TGTGCCAGCAGCAAGTATACAGGGGGGGGCGGCACAGATACGCAGTATTTT. Amino acid sequence: CASSKYTGGGGTDTQYF.

This clone was recorded a few times. This chain joins TRBV5-1 and TRBJ2-7, with 11 positions matching TRBD2. Germline CDR1 SGHRS, CDR2 YFSETQ. V trimming: 0 bases; J trimming: 4 bases; junction bases outside the gene matches: 6. This CDR3 contains 16 residues. CDR3 coding DNA: TGCGCCAGCAGCTTGGCCGTGACTAGCGGGGTGTACGAGCAGTACTTC. Translated, it gives CASSLAVTSGVYEQYF.

This rearrangement joins TRBV11-3 to TRBJ2-4; D is uncertain. Germline V gene data show CDR1 as SGHNT and CDR2 as YENEEA. The CDR3 sequence is 12 residues long. Trimming removed 6 bases at V and 1 base at J, with 4 bases between. The CDR3 DNA reads as TGTGCCAGCAGTCTGGCCAAAAACATTCAGTACTTC. Translated: CASSLAKNIQYF.

The V call is TRBV6-5, the J call TRBJ1-6; a possible D gene is TRBD1 (5 bases). The length of the CDR3 is 13 residues. The V gene lost 6 bases and the J gene lost 7 bases, with 10 bases spanning the gap. Germline-derived CDR1 and CDR2 are MNHEY and SVGAGI. The CDR3 here is CASSRETNSPLHF. Here the CDR3 DNA reads TGTGCCAGCAGCAGGGAAACAAATTCACCCCTCCACTTT.

This clone appeared a few times. This chain's CDR3 is CASRRRDGAYEQYF. CDR3 nucleotides: TGTGCCAGCAGAAGGAGAGACGGAGCCTACGAGCAGTACTTC. V is TRBV28 and J is TRBJ2-7, with D uncertain. The V end was cut by 6 bases, the J end by 2 bases, with 14 bases between. The CDR3 runs 14 residues. From germline, CDR1 is MDHEN and CDR2 SYDVKM. Full variable domain (rest looked up from reference TRBV28 and TRBJ2-7): DVKVTQSSRYLVKRTGEKVFLECVQDMDHENMFWYRQDPGLGLRLIYFSYDVKMKEKGDIPEGYSVSREKKERFSLILESASTNQTSMYLCASRRRDGAYEQYFGPGTRLTVT.

V is TRBV9 and J is TRBJ2-5; D not resolved. CDR1 and CDR2 from the germline V gene are SGDLS and YYNGEE. Trimming stripped 0 bases from V and 3 bases from J, with 3 bases between. This CDR3 spans 12 amino acids. Here the CDR3 DNA reads TGTGCCAGCAGCGTAGGAGAAGAGACCCAGTACTTC. Its translation: CASSVGEETQYF.

The chain uses TRBV5-1 and TRBJ2-2, with D unclear. V lost 5 bases and J 5 bases, leaving 10 bases between the germline ends. Germline loops: CDR1 SGHRS, CDR2 YFSETQ. This CDR3 spans 13 amino acids. The CDR3 DNA follows: TGCGCCAGCAGAGTGAGTAATACCGGGGAGCTGTTTTTT. Its translation: CASRVSNTGELFF.

J is TRBJ1-3 and V is TRBV30; 8 bases are a match to TRBD1. V dropped 3 bases and J dropped 8; count of bases not matched to a gene: 9. This CDR3 has 14 residues. Germline V CDR1 and CDR2: GTSNPN, SVGIG (reference sequence). This CDR3 reads CAWSRQGSGDTIYF. DNA for the CDR3: TGTGCCTGGAGCAGACAGGGGTCTGGTGACACCATATATTTT. Supplemented by reference TRBV30 and TRBJ1-3, the full variable domain reads SQTIHQWPATLVQPVGSPLSLECTVEGTSNPNLYWYRQAAGRGLQLLFYSVGIGQISSEVPQNLSASRPQDRQFILSSKKLLLSDSGFYLCAWSRQGSGDTIYFGEGSWLTVV.

This chain connects TRBV5-6 to TRBJ1-1; D not certain. Germline V gene lookup returns CDR1 SGHDT and CDR2 YYEEEE. The ends were cut back, 2 bases at V and 0 bases at J, with 8 bases in the middle. The CDR3 spans 14 residues. DNA of the CDR3: TGTGCCAGCAGCTTTAGTTCCGTGAACACTGAAGCTTTCTTT. This codes for CASSFSSVNTEAFF.

The rearrangement joins TRBV5-1 to TRBJ1-1, with 9 bases aligning to TRBD1. Per germline, CDR1 SGHRS and CDR2 YFSETQ. The CDR3 length is 14 residues. Trimming removed 4 bases from V and 5 bases from J; junction bases left unmatched: 6. This CDR3 reads CASSLNGQGTEAFF. The DNA for the CDR3 is TGCGCCAGCAGCCTGAACGGACAGGGGACTGAAGCTTTCTTT.

This chain uses TRBV4-1 with TRBJ1-1; 7 nucleotides align to TRBD1. The length of the CDR3 is 15 residues. The J segment lost 5 bases and the V segment lost 0 bases, leaving 6 bases of the junction unmatched. Per the germline V gene, CDR1 is MGHRA and CDR2 is YSYEKL. CDR3 nucleotide sequence: TGCGCCAGCAGCCAAGAACAGGGGCTAGGTACTGAAGCTTTCTTT. Amino acids: CASSQEQGLGTEAFF.